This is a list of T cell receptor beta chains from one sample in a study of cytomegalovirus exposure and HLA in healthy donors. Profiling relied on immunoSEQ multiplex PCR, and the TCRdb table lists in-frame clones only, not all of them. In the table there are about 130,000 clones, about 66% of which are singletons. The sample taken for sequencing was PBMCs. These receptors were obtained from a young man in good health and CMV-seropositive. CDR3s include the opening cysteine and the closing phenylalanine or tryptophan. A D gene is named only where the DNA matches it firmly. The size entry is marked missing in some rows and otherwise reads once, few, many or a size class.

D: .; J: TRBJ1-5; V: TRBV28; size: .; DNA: TGTGCCAGCAGTTTCGGGGGGACCCCTAATCAGCCCCAGCATTTT; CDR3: CASSFGGTPNQPQHF
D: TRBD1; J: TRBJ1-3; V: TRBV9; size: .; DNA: TGTGCCAGCAGCGGGGGCTGGGGTTCGGGACAGGGAAACACCATATATTTT; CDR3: CASSGGWGSGQGNTIYF
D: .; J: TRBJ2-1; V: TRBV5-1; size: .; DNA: TGCGCCAGCAGCTTGGGCGACAATGAGCAGTTCTTC; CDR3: CASSLGDNEQFF
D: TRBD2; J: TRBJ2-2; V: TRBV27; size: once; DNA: TGTGCCAGCCGAAATGCCGGGTGGGGGGGGGAGGCCGGGGAGCTGTTTTTT; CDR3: CASRNAGWGGEAGELFF
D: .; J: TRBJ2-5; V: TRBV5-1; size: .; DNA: TGCGCCAGCAGCTTGTCGACAGACCATACCCAGTACTTC; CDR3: CASSLSTDHTQYF
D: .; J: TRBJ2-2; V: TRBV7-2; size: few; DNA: TGTGCCAGCAGCCCGACAAGCACCGGGGAGCTGTTTTTT; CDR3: CASSPTSTGELFF
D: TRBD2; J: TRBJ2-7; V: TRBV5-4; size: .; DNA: TGTGCCAGCAGCTTACTAGCGGGGCCCTACGAGCAGTACTTC; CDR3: CASSLLAGPYEQYF
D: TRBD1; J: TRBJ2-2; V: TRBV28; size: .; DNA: TGTGCCAGCAGTTTAGGACAGGGGCTGACTGGGGAGCTGTTTTTT; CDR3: CASSLGQGLTGELFF
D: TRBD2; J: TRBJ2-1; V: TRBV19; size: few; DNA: TGTGCCAGTAGTCCGGGACTAGCGGGAGGGTCCAATGAGCAGTTCTTC; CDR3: CASSPGLAGGSNEQFF
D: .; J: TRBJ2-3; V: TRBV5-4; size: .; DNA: TGTGCCAGCAGCCCGTCGACTGGGGATACGCAGTATTTT; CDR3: CASSPSTGDTQYF
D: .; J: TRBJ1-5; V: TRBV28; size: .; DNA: TGTGCCAGCAGTTCCCCCGGAGCCAATCAGCCCCAGCATTTT; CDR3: CASSSPGANQPQHF
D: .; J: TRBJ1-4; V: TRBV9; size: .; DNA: TGTGCCAGCAGCTCGCCAGAAAATGAAAAACTGTTTTTT; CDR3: CASSSPENEKLFF
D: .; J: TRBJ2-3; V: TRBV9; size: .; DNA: TGTGCCAGCAGCGTAGGGGGAGTTAACACAGATACGCAGTATTTT; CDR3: CASSVGGVNTDTQYF
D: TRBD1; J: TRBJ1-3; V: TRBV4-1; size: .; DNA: TGCGCCAGCAGCCAAGGACAGGGTACCAACACCATATATTTT; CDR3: CASSQGQGTNTIYF
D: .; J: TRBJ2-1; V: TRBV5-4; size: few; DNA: TGTGCCAGCAGCTTGGCCGACAGGCGGCCTGGCAATGAGCAGTTCTTC; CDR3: CASSLADRRPGNEQFF
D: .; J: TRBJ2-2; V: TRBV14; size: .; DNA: TGTGCCAGCAGCCCCCCCTGGGTGAGGGATACCGGGGAGCTGTTTTTT; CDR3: CASSPPWVRDTGELFF
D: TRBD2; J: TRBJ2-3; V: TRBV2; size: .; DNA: TGTGCCAGCAGGCCGCGGGAGGCCTCAGATACGCAGTATTTT; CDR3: CASRPREASDTQYF
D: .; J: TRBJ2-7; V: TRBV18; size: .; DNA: TGTGCCAGCTCACAAGACGGGGTGTACGAGCAGTACTTC; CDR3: CASSQDGVYEQYF
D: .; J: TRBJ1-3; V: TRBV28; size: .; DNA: TGTGCCAGCAGTTGGGCCGGACAGCGAGGAAACACCATATATTTT; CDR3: CASSWAGQRGNTIYF
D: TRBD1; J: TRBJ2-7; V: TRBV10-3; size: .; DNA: TGTGCCATCAGCATGGCGACAGGGATCTCCTACGAGCAGTACTTT; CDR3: CAISMATGISYEQYF
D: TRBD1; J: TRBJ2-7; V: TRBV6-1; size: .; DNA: TGTGCCAGCAGCCCCGGGACAGGGTTCTCCTACGAGCAGTACTTC; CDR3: CASSPGTGFSYEQYF
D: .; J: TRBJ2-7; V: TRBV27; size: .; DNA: TGTGCCAGCAGTTTTCAGAGGAGCTCCTACGAGCAGTACTTC; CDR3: CASSFQRSSYEQYF
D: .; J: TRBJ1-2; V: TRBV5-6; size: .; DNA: TGTGCCAGCAAAGGGACAAATCGGGCGGATGGCTACACCTTC; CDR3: CASKGTNRADGYTF
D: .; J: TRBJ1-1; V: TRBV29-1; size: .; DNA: TGCAGCGCCGGCAGGATGAACACTGAAGCTTTCTTT; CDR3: CSAGRMNTEAFF
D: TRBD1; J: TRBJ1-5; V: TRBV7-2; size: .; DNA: TGTGCCAGCAGCCTTACGTATGACAGGGTTAGCAATCAGCCCCAGCATTTT; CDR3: CASSLTYDRVSNQPQHF
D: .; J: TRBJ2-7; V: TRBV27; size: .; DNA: TGTGCCAGCAGTTTATCGCCAGGCTCCTACGAGCAGTACTTC; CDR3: CASSLSPGSYEQYF
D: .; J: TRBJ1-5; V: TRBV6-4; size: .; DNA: TGTGCCAGCAGAGGGGGTCAGCCCCAGCATTTT; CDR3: CASRGGQPQHF
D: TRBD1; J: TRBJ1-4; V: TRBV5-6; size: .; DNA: TGTGCCAGCAGCTTGGGTCAGGGGGCATATGGTAATGAAAAACTGTTTTTT; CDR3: CASSLGQGAYGNEKLFF
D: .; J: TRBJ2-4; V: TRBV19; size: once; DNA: TGTGCCAGTAGTACTCAGGGGGCCAAAAACATTCAGTACTTC; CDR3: CASSTQGAKNIQYF
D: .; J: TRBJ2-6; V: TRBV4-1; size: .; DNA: TGCGCCAGCAGGAGGACTTTTACTGGGGCCAACGTCCTGACTTTC; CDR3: CASRRTFTGANVLTF
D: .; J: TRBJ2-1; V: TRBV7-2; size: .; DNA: TGTGCCAGCAGTCAGATTCTTCAGGATGAGCAGTTCTTC; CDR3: CASSQILQDEQFF
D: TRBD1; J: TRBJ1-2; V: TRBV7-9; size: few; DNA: TGTTCCAGCAGCTTAGGTCAGGGACAGGCGTATGGCTACACCTTC; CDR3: CSSSLGQGQAYGYTF
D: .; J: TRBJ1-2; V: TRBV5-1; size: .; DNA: TGCGCCAGCAGCTTGGGAGGAGGCTACACCTTC; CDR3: CASSLGGGYTF
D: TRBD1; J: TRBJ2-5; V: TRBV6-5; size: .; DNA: TGTGCCAGCAGTTCCCCCGGACAGGGGGAAGAGACCCAGTACTTC; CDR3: CASSSPGQGEETQYF
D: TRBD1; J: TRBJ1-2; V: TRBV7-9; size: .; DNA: TGTGCCAGCAGACCAGACAGGGGGAGCTATGGCTACACCTTC; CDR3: CASRPDRGSYGYTF
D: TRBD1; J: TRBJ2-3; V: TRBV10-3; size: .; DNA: TGTGCCATCAACGAGGGACAGGTCGATACGCAGTATTTT; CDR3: CAINEGQVDTQYF
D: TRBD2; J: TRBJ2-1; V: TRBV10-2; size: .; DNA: TGCGCCAGCAAAACCGGGACTACTTACAATGAGCAGTTCTTC; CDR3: CASKTGTTYNEQFF
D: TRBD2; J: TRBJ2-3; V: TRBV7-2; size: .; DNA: TGTGCCAGCAGCTTAATGGGACTACAGAACACAGATACGCAGTATTTT; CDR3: CASSLMGLQNTDTQYF
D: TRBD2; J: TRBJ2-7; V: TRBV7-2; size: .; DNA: TGTGCCAGCAGCTGGACTTCGGGACTAGCCTACGAGCAGTACTTC; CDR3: CASSWTSGLAYEQYF
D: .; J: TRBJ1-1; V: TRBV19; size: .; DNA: TGTGCCAGTACCGTTAACACTGAAGCTTTCTTT; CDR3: CASTVNTEAFF
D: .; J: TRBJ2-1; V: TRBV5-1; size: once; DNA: TGCGCCAGCAGCTTGGGACAGGAAGTCGGCAATGAGCAGTTCTTC; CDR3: CASSLGQEVGNEQFF